Only a few counts were recorded for the clone carrying this T cell receptor (beta chain). The antigen is not known. These data originate in a study of T-cell reconstitution after alpha-beta-depleted transplantation in children. The study's findings and limits: After transplant, at about two months, alpha-beta T cells were reportedly derived from several hundred expanded graft clones. After one year, T-cell counts and TCRbeta diversity mostly came from new T cells. The study traced high day-60 TCRbeta diversity in some patients to surviving recipient T cells and thymic progenitors.

TCRbeta library preparation incorporated unique molecular identifiers. From the PCR reads, TCRdb called clonotypes with MiXCR, one entry per CDR3 protein. The sample carries approximately 210,000 distinct CDR3 sequences, over 15% recorded once. This CDR3 is 14 amino acids long. The germline V gene encodes CDR1 SNHLY and CDR2 FYNNEI. Between the trimmed V and J ends, which lost 4 bases and 4 bases, there was a span of 14 bases. The TCR originated in a male patient between 2 and 15 years old who had a stem cell transplant for acute lymphoblastic leukemia, so the T cells may come from the graft donor. The input for sequencing was PBMCs, mostly from graft donor cells, taken 360 days after TCRalphabeta/CD19-depleted stem cell transplant. The chain is built from TRBV2 and TRBJ2-7; maybe TRBD1 (6 bases). CDR3 nucleotide sequence: TGTGCCAGCAGTGGTTCGGCCAGGGGATACGAGCAGTACTTC. This translates into CASSGSARGYEQYF.